These 12 T cell receptor beta chains came from one sample sequenced in a study of T cells in Graves' hyperthyroidism and ophthalmopathy. RNA transcripts served as the template for amplifying TCR beta CDR3 regions. First-round RT-PCR of the TCR CDR3 relied on the HTBI primer set. Using its own MiXCR run on the multiplex PCR reads, TCRdb lists one record per CDR3 protein. The sample includes about 500,000 distinct CDR3 sequences, 15% to 20% seen only once; the top ten take about 29%. The source material was blood. The receptors were sampled from a woman in her 30s with Graves' ophthalmopathy.

A few counts support this clonotype. The rearrangement uses TRBV7-3 and TRBJ2-1, with D possibly being TRBD1 (5 bases). V lost 0 bases, J lost 7 bases, and 10 bases lay in between. Germline V CDR1 and CDR2: SGHTA, FQGTGA. This CDR3 has 14 residues. The CDR3 loop is CASSLTGLPNEQFF. The CDR3 nucleotides are TGTGCCAGCAGCTTAACGGGGCTTCCTAATGAGCAGTTCTTC.

The chain joins TRBV27 to TRBJ2-3; 15 nucleotides align to TRBD2. Germline V gene lookup returns CDR1 MNHEY and CDR2 SMNVEV (reference sequence). This CDR3 comprises 16 residues. The trim removed 1 base at V and 8 bases at J, leaving 4 bases unmatched. CDR3 sequence: CASSLFPGLAGGTQYF. CDR3 nucleotide sequence: TGTGCCAGCAGTTTATTTCCGGGACTAGCGGGAGGTACGCAGTATTTT.

In its sample, this clonotype was seen a few times. The CDR3 region has the DNA TGTGCCAGCAGCCAAGATGGGCCTTCTGAAAAACTGTTTTTT. Translated, it gives CASSQDGPSEKLFF. V gene TRBV14 combines with J gene TRBJ1-4; D not certain. The CDR3 sequence is 14 residues long. V lost 0 bases, J lost 7 bases, and 9 bases lay in between. CDR1 is SGHDN, CDR2 FVKESK, per germline.

This clonotype was counted many times. The chain links TRBV6-2 or TRBV6-3 to TRBJ2-7, with D hard to call. The length of the CDR3 is 13 residues. V gave up 6 bases and J gave up 7 bases, with 16 bases separating them. CDR1 and CDR2 from the germline V gene are MNHEY and SVGEGT. The CDR3: CASRPQGWKEQYF. The CDR3 DNA follows: TGTGCCAGCAGGCCTCAAGGGTGGAAGGAGCAGTACTTC.

The CDR3 DNA reads as TGCGCCAGCACTTATCCCGGGGGGAGTGGTGGCTACACCTTC. It translates to CASTYPGGSGGYTF. V gene TRBV4-1 combines with J gene TRBJ1-2; D perhaps matches TRBD1 (5 bases). Trimming pared 7 bases from V and 7 bases from J, leaving 19 bases between. The length of the CDR3 is 14 residues. CDR1 is MGHRA and CDR2 is YSYEKL in the germline V gene.

V gene TRBV2 combines with J gene TRBJ1-2; D is ambiguous. Per germline, CDR1 SNHLY and CDR2 FYNNEI. CDR3 size: 12 residues. V dropped 4 bases and J dropped 8 bases, with 11 bases sitting between them. CDR3 amino acids: CASSGPGGGYTF. CDR3 DNA: TGTGCCAGCAGTGGGCCCGGTGGAGGCTACACCTTC.

This clonotype was seen ten or more times. The chain links TRBV7-3 to TRBJ2-1; TRBD2 aligns across 9 bases. The CDR3 is 15 residues long. Germline V gene lookup returns CDR1 SGHTA and CDR2 FQGTGA. The junction had 1 base not matched to a gene; V was cut back by 1 base and J by 3 bases. The CDR3 reads CASSLMTSGYNEQFF. CDR3 DNA sequence: TGTGCCAGCAGCTTAATGACTAGCGGCTACAATGAGCAGTTCTTC.

The rearrangement links TRBV11-1 to TRBJ2-3, with D perhaps TRBD1 (8 bases). Trimming pared 5 bases from V and 7 bases from J, leaving 19 bases between. Germline values: CDR1 SGHAT, CDR2 FQDESV (reference sequence). This CDR3 has 15 amino acids. The CDR3, as DNA: TGTGCCAGCAGCCGAGCGGGACAGGCTGTGAATACGCAGTATTTT. Amino acid sequence: CASSRAGQAVNTQYF.

This clonotype was detected only a few times. The chain is built from TRBV29-1 and TRBJ2-7; tentatively, D is TRBD1 (5 bases). V was pared by 1 base and J by 4 bases, with 14 bases between. Germline V gene data show CDR1 as SQVTM and CDR2 as ANQGSEA. The CDR3 has 14 amino acids. Here the CDR3 reads CSVEVRGAAYEQYF. The CDR3 DNA is TGCAGCGTTGAAGTCCGTGGGGCTGCGTACGAGCAGTACTTC.

V gene TRBV15 combines with J gene TRBJ1-5; 8 bases are a match to TRBD1. Germline V CDR1 and CDR2: LNHNV, YYDKDF (reference sequence). This CDR3 is built from 17 residues. V lost 3 bases to trimming and J lost 0 bases; unmatched junction nucleotides: 7. The CDR3 spells CATSSGQGGYSNQPQHF. The CDR3 DNA reads TGTGCCACCAGCAGTGGACAGGGAGGCTATAGCAATCAGCCCCAGCATTTT.

This chain uses TRBV6-1 with TRBJ1-6, with 10 bases matching TRBD1. Germline V gene sequence: CDR1 MNHNS, CDR2 SASEGT. CDR3 size: 14 residues. The V segment lost 6 bases and the J segment 7 bases; nucleotides outside the gene matches: 3. The CDR3 here is CASRGTGANSPLHF. The CDR3 DNA sequence: TGTGCCAGCAGGGGGACAGGGGCGAATTCACCCCTCCACTTT.

The chain links TRBV19 to TRBJ2-7, with a tentative D call TRBD2 (6 bases). The CDR3 contains 14 residues. In germline, CDR1 is LNHDA, CDR2 SQIVND (reference sequence). Trimming cost V 3 bases and J 5 bases, with 14 bases left between them. This CDR3 reads CASSMGLFVNEQYF. Written as DNA, the CDR3 is TGTGCCAGTAGTATGGGACTTTTTGTAAACGAGCAGTACTTC.